These 29 T cell receptor beta chains originate from one sample sequenced in a study of T-cell reconstitution after alpha-beta-depleted transplantation in children. The library targeted TCRbeta and was prepared with unique molecular identifiers. From the PCR reads, TCRdb called clonotypes with MiXCR, one entry per CDR3 protein. The sample yields just over 950,000 distinct CDR3 sequences, roughly 29% seen once. Sequenced here: PBMCs, mostly from graft donor cells, sampled 360 days after TCRalphabeta/CD19-depleted stem cell transplant. These receptors were taken from a boy under two years old who had a stem cell transplant for SCID, so the T cells may come from the graft donor.

V gene TRBV4-1 combines with J gene TRBJ2-7; TRBD1 agrees at 7 bases. CDR1 and CDR2 from the germline V gene are MGHRA and YSYEKL. The trim removed 0 bases at V and 2 bases at J, leaving 10 bases unmatched. CDR3 length: 17 amino acids. CDR3 coding DNA: TGCGCCAGCAGCCAAGATTACGGACAGGCGCTACCCTACGAGCAGTACTTC. Encoded protein: CASSQDYGQALPYEQYF.

This clonotype was seen a handful of times. This chain links TRBV20-1 with TRBJ1-1; D is unresolved. This CDR3 is 13 amino acids long. Trimming shortened V by 0 bases and J by 7 bases, and 12 bases separated the two germline ends. The germline V gene encodes CDR1 DFQATT and CDR2 SNEGSKA (reference sequence). The CDR3 region is CSARDHPLGEAFF. DNA for the CDR3: TGCAGTGCTAGAGATCATCCGTTAGGTGAAGCTTTCTTT.

This chain uses TRBV10-3 with TRBJ2-7; perhaps TRBD2 as D (7 bases). From germline, CDR1 is ENHRY and CDR2 SYGVKD. The germline V and J ends were trimmed by 3 bases and 4 bases, with 13 bases remaining between them. The CDR3 runs 14 residues. For the CDR3, the DNA is TGTGCCATCAGTGACGGGGGGCGAGGGTACGAGCAGTACTTC. It specifies CAISDGGRGYEQYF.

The chain links TRBV10-3 to TRBJ2-2; D is undetermined. Germline V gives CDR1 ENHRY, CDR2 SYGVKD. The V and J ends lost 8 bases and 2 bases respectively, with 3 bases between them. This CDR3 contains 11 residues. The CDR3 loop is CAIANTGELFF. The CDR3 nucleotides read TGTGCCATCGCAAACACCGGGGAGCTGTTTTTT.

This clonotype was picked up many times. The chain carries TRBV9 and TRBJ1-2; no clear D gene. This CDR3 comprises 12 residues. V was cut by 3 bases and J by 2 bases, with 5 bases left in between. Germline CDR1 SGDLS, CDR2 YYNGEE. CDR3 DNA sequence: TGTGCCAGCAGCGGAGGGAACTATGGCTACACCTTC. Translating gives CASSGGNYGYTF.

This chain joins TRBV14 and TRBJ2-7; tentative D call: TRBD2 (6 bases). This CDR3 has 16 residues. The germline CDR1 and CDR2 sequences are SGHDN and FVKESK. Trimming pared 1 base from V and 0 bases from J, leaving 13 bases between. DNA for the CDR3: TGTGCCAGCAGCCAAGCGGGACTTCTCGTCTCCTACGAGCAGTACTTC. The encoded protein is CASSQAGLLVSYEQYF. The whole variable domain, remainder taken from reference TRBV14 and TRBJ2-7, is EAGVTQFPSHSVIEKGQTVTLRCDPISGHDNLYWYRRVMGKEIKFLLHFVKESKQDESGMPNNRFLAERTGGTYSTLKVQPAELEDSGVYFCASSQAGLLVSYEQYFGPGTRLTVT.

V usage is TRBV12-3 or TRBV12-4 and J usage is TRBJ2-3; D possibly corresponds to TRBD2 (6 bases). The CDR3 is 15 residues long. The V and J ends lost 4 bases and 0 bases respectively, with 11 bases between them. The chain's CDR3 is CASSSWRGSTDTQYF. For the CDR3, the DNA is TGTGCCAGCAGTTCGTGGCGGGGTAGCACAGATACGCAGTATTTT.

This chain connects TRBV11-2 to TRBJ2-4; D unclear. The V gene's germline CDR1 is SGHAT and CDR2 FQNNGV. The CDR3 runs to 17 residues. The V and J ends lost 0 bases and 0 bases respectively, with 12 bases between them. This CDR3 is CASSLETRILAKNIQYF. The CDR3, as DNA: TGTGCCAGCAGCTTAGAGACGCGTATTCTAGCCAAAAACATTCAGTACTTC. Full variable domain (remainder filled in from reference TRBV11-2 and TRBJ2-4): EAGVAQSPRYKIIEKRQSVAFWCNPISGHATLYWYQQILGQGPKLLIQFQNNGVVDDSQLPKDRFSAERLKGVDSTLKIQPAKLEDSAVYLCASSLETRILAKNIQYFGAGTRLSVL.

The rearrangement links TRBV27 to TRBJ2-3; D is unresolved. The CDR3 is 12 amino acids. The germline V gene encodes CDR1 MNHEY and CDR2 SMNVEV (reference sequence). V shed 6 bases and J shed 4 bases, with 8 bases lying between them. CDR3 nucleotide sequence: TGTGCCAGCAGGAATGCCGCAGATACGCAGTATTTT. Protein product: CASRNAADTQYF.

The CDR3 DNA sequence: TGTGCCAGCAGTCTACTAGCGGGGGGGACCCCTTGGGAGCAGTACTTC. Translating it yields CASSLLAGGTPWEQYF. The V and J genes are TRBV6-5 and TRBJ2-7; 13 nucleotides line up with TRBD2. The ends lost 5 bases at V and 7 bases at J; junction bases unmatched: 11. Per germline, CDR1 MNHEY and CDR2 SVGAGI. The CDR3 totals 16 residues.

The chain links TRBV28 to TRBJ2-7; 7 nucleotides line up with TRBD1. The CDR3 extends over 15 amino acids. Germline CDR1 is MDHEN and CDR2 is SYDVKM. V was pared by 1 base and J by 6 bases, with 9 bases of the junction left unmatched. CDR3 DNA sequence: TGTGCCAGCAGTTTATTGGACAGGCTCCCCCCCGAGCAGTACTTC. Translating it yields CASSLLDRLPPEQYF.

The CDR3 loop is CASSQDQGSGGGNIQYF. In DNA form, the CDR3 reads TGTGCCAGCAGCCAAGATCAGGGTAGCGGGGGAGGGAACATTCAGTACTTC. The chain has TRBV4-2 and TRBJ2-4; 9 nucleotides line up with TRBD2. V was pared by 0 bases and J by 7 bases, with 10 bases of the junction left unmatched. Germline CDR1 LGHNA, CDR2 YNFKEQ. The CDR3 is 17 residues long.

This clonotype was seen only a few times. V and J are TRBV15 and TRBJ2-7; D tentatively fits TRBD1 or TRBD2 (6 bases each). This CDR3 is 16 amino acids long. CDR1 is LNHNV, CDR2 YYDKDF, per germline (reference sequence). V lost 0 bases and J lost 1, with 13 bases in between. The DNA of the CDR3 is TGTGCCACCAGCAGAGATCGGGGGCAGGGGTCCTACGAGCAGTACTTC. Protein: CATSRDRGQGSYEQYF.

The V and J genes are TRBV2 and TRBJ2-3; a weak D match, TRBD1 (5 bases). The CDR3 is made up of 15 amino acids. Germline V gene data show CDR1 as SNHLY and CDR2 as FYNNEI. V lost 3 bases to trimming and J lost 1 base, with 11 bases between them. The CDR3 spells CASSDDQQGTDTQYF. CDR3 sequence (DNA): TGTGCCAGCAGTGACGACCAACAGGGCACAGATACGCAGTATTTT.

This clonotype was detected a few times. The chain employs TRBV12-3 or TRBV12-4 and TRBJ2-7; D is unresolved. V gave up 3 bases and J gave up 2 bases, with 20 bases separating them. The CDR3 is 17 amino acids. CDR3 sequence reads: CASSLSSWLGIPYEQYF. CDR3 nucleotides: TGTGCCAGCAGTTTGAGTTCGTGGTTGGGAATCCCCTACGAGCAGTACTTC.

This sequence joins TRBV6-2 or TRBV6-3 and TRBJ2-1; D is perhaps TRBD2 (5 bases). Germline lookup yields CDR1 MNHEY and CDR2 SVGEGT. Trimming removed 0 bases at V and 6 bases at J, with 18 bases between. This CDR3 has 17 residues. CDR3 DNA: TGTGCCAGCAGTTACTCGAGGGTCTGGAGCTTAGTCAATGAGCAGTTCTTC. It is translated as CASSYSRVWSLVNEQFF.

The V and J genes are TRBV28 and TRBJ2-7, with D perhaps TRBD1 (5 bases). This CDR3 spans 12 amino acids. Trimming removed 8 bases at V and 5 bases at J, with 13 bases between. Germline lookup yields CDR1 MDHEN and CDR2 SYDVKM. CDR3 nucleotide sequence: TGTGCCAGCCGTCGGCAGGGTGACGAGCAGTACTTC. Encoded protein: CASRRQGDEQYF.

Ten or more counts support this clonotype. The genes are TRBV5-1 and TRBJ2-1; D is possibly TRBD2 (7 bases). CDR1 is SGHRS, CDR2 YFSETQ, per germline. The length of the CDR3 is 17 residues. V lost 0 bases and J 2 bases, leaving 15 bases between the germline ends. The CDR3 DNA follows: TGCGCCAGCAGCTTGGACTTGTGGGGGGGCCCCTACAATGAGCAGTTCTTC. Translation gives CASSLDLWGGPYNEQFF.

This clonotype was observed a handful of times. This CDR3 is CASSSSSGLRSPEQFF. The CDR3, as DNA: TGTGCCAGCTCCTCTAGTAGCGGCCTACGGTCCCCTGAGCAGTTCTTC. J is TRBJ2-1 and V is TRBV7-2; possible D gene TRBD2, 6 bases. Germline-derived CDR1 and CDR2 are SGHTA and FQGNSA. The germline V and J ends were trimmed by 8 bases and 9 bases, with 26 bases remaining between them. The CDR3 runs to 16 residues.

The chain couples TRBV3-1 to TRBJ1-4; D is perhaps TRBD1 (5 bases). The germline V gene has CDR1 LGHDT and CDR2 YNNKEL (reference sequence). V lost 1 base and J 10 bases, leaving 10 bases between the germline ends. The CDR3 loop spans 13 amino acids. CDR3 protein: CASSQGQSGKLFF. In DNA form, the CDR3 reads TGTGCCAGCAGCCAAGGACAGTCAGGAAAACTGTTTTTT.

This sequence joins TRBV20-1 and TRBJ2-7; 7 nucleotides agree with TRBD1. Unmatched junction bases numbered 8, after V lost 1 base and J lost 2 bases. The V gene's germline CDR1 is DFQATT and CDR2 SNEGSKA (reference sequence). The CDR3 runs 15 residues. The CDR3 bases are TGCAGTGCTAGAGGGGGACAGATCCCCCCCTACGAGCAGTACTTC. It yields the protein CSARGGQIPPYEQYF.

The chain joins TRBV12-3 or TRBV12-4 to TRBJ2-7; 7 nucleotides align to TRBD1. Trimming took 5 bases from V and 2 from J; bases not matched to a gene: 9. The CDR3 runs 15 residues. This chain's CDR3 is CASSPPTGFPYEQYF. CDR3 nucleotide sequence: TGTGCCAGCAGTCCTCCGACAGGGTTCCCCTACGAGCAGTACTTC.

In this sample, this clonotype turned up once. The chain is built from TRBV12-3 or TRBV12-4 and TRBJ2-1, with 8 bases lining up with TRBD1. The CDR3 consists of 15 residues. V was clipped by 7 bases and J by 0 bases; unmatched bases: 5. CDR3 DNA: TGTGCCAGCACCCGGGACAGGACCTCCTACAATGAGCAGTTCTTC. This codes for CASTRDRTSYNEQFF.

V and J are TRBV5-4 and TRBJ2-1; possible D gene TRBD1, 6 bases. Trimming removed 4 bases from V and 0 bases from J, with 11 bases in between. This CDR3 spans 15 amino acids. CDR1 and CDR2 (germline): SGHNT, YYREEE (reference sequence). The CDR3 protein is CASSQGWSSYNEQFF. DNA of the CDR3: TGTGCCAGCAGCCAGGGGTGGAGCTCCTACAATGAGCAGTTCTTC.

This clonotype was seen repeatedly, ten times or more. The chain joins TRBV6-5 to TRBJ1-1; D call uncertain. V lost 8 bases, J lost 4 bases, and 5 bases lay in between. This CDR3 has 10 amino acids. Germline CDR1 reads MNHEY; CDR2 reads SVGAGI. In DNA form, the CDR3 reads TGTGCCAGCCGGGGCACTGAAGCTTTCTTT. It codes for CASRGTEAFF.

The chain employs TRBV5-1 and TRBJ2-1; no clear D. Trimming cost V 4 bases and J 7 bases, with 12 bases left between them. Germline values: CDR1 SGHRS, CDR2 YFSETQ. The CDR3 is made up of 13 amino acids. Here the CDR3 DNA reads TGCGCCAGCAGCGTAGGCCGTTGGAATGAGCAGTTCTTC. Its protein is CASSVGRWNEQFF.

V gene TRBV10-3 combines with J gene TRBJ1-1; no clear D. V was shortened by 4 bases and J by 1 base, with 13 bases between the two germline ends. Germline V CDR1 and CDR2: ENHRY, SYGVKD. The CDR3 runs 15 residues. CDR3 DNA sequence: TGTGCCATCAGTGGTCCCCCTAGGACGAACACTGAAGCTTTCTTT. It encodes CAISGPPRTNTEAFF.

The chain links TRBV7-8 to TRBJ2-3; tentative D call: TRBD1 (6 bases). The CDR3 sequence is 14 residues long. From germline, CDR1 is SGHVS and CDR2 FQNEAQ. V lost 7 bases and J 1 base, leaving 12 bases between the germline ends. The CDR3 DNA is TGTGCCAGCAACCCGTACAGGGGCACAGATACGCAGTATTTT. Translated, it gives CASNPYRGTDTQYF.

The V gene is TRBV12-3 or TRBV12-4, the J gene TRBJ2-1; 8 nucleotides agree with TRBD2. The trim removed 3 bases at V and 2 bases at J, leaving 6 bases unmatched. There are 16 residues in the CDR3. CDR3 residues: CASSFRGGGPYNEQFF. For the CDR3, the DNA is TGTGCCAGCAGTTTTAGGGGCGGGGGGCCCTACAATGAGCAGTTCTTC.